This T cell receptor (beta chain) was captured in a study of tumor-infiltrating lymphocytes in localized non-small cell lung cancer. Study-wide results and caveats: Each assay used a separate piece of the same tissue. Available tissue quantity limited TCR sequencing to a patient subset. Tumor T-cell fraction was not associated with recurrence-free survival.

In the case of this clone: Its antigen is currently unknown.

The repertoire was sequenced with immunoSEQ multiplex PCR; TCRdb's copy has only in-frame clones and lacks some. Here the sample spans around 25,000 clones, nearly 70% being singletons. Per the germline V gene, CDR1 is SEHNR and CDR2 is FQNEAQ (reference sequence). The CDR3 spans 13 residues. After removal of 6 bases from V and 0 bases from J, the junction contained 2 bases not matched to a gene. The J gene is TRBJ2-7, the V gene TRBV7-9, with 7 bases fitting TRBD1. The clonotype originates from a human donor with non-small cell lung cancer. Specimen: lung tumor tissue. As DNA, the CDR3 is TGTGCCAGCAGGCCAGGGGGCTCCTACGAGCAGTACTTC. Translating it yields CASRPGGSYEQYF.